The present entry profiles one T cell receptor beta chain with its context. The sample is drawn from a study of shared T cell receptors in the human thymus. Sequencing used immunoSEQ multiplex PCR; TCRdb keeps in-frame clones, though not all of them. This sample has some 720,000 clones; 88% occur once, and the top ten carry around 0.0099%. J gave up 11 bases and V 1 base, and 0 bases lay outside the gene matches. This CDR3 is built from 10 residues. Germline CDR1 DFQATT, CDR2 SNEGSKA (reference sequence). These data are also associated with another study on human thymus T cells. That report notes: Those donating were healthy Finnish infants in corrective surgery for congenital heart defects. The study used thymus tissue resected during corrective heart surgery. Both thymic and peripheral blood repertoires showed apparently biased V and J usage. Thymic repertoires from unrelated individuals overlapped highly, related research reported.

This TCR came from a boy under three years old with a congenital heart defect. The chain is built from TRBV20-1 and TRBJ2-3, with TRBD2 identical over 7 bases. Sequenced: thymocytes. The CDR3 DNA follows: TGCAGTGCTAGAGGGGGGGGGCAGTATTTT. Protein sequence: CSARGGGQYF.